A selection of T cell receptor beta chains follows, all from one sample in a study of blood T cell repertoires in COVID-19. Some clones are missing from TCRdb's copy, which holds only in-frame ones; the method was immunoSEQ multiplex PCR. This table has around 70,000 clones, 88% appearing once. Sequenced input: peripheral blood. The origin of the receptors is a human donor in a cohort sampled during active COVID-19. Both conserved end residues are part of each CDR3. A D gene is named only where the DNA matches it firmly. Clone size is stated in some rows and not others, as once, few, many or a class when expanded.

D	size	V	J	DNA	CDR3
TRBD2	.	TRBV5-4	TRBJ2-3	TGTGCCAGCAGCTCCGGACTAGCGGGCACAGATACGCAGTATTTT	CASSSGLAGTDTQYF
.	once	TRBV15	TRBJ2-3	TGTGCCACCAGCAGACCACCTAGCGATACGCAGTATTTT	CATSRPPSDTQYF
TRBD1	.	TRBV28	TRBJ1-2	TGTGCCAGCGGAACTAAGGGGGCTGGGGGTGGCTACACCTTC	CASGTKGAGGGYTF
.	.	TRBV18	TRBJ1-1	TGTGCCAGCTCACCTTTATCAGGGTACGAGGCTGAAGCTTTCTTT	CASSPLSGYEAEAFF
.	.	TRBV19	TRBJ1-5	TGTGCCAGTAGTAAACAGGACGGGTGGAGCAATCAGCCCCAGCATTTT	CASSKQDGWSNQPQHF
TRBD1	few	TRBV7-4	TRBJ1-5	TGTGCCACAATGGGACAGGGACCCCAGCCCCAGCATTTT	CATMGQGPQPQHF
.	.	TRBV2	TRBJ2-1	TGTGCCAGCAGTGATGGACAGAACAATGAGCAGTTCTTC	CASSDGQNNEQFF
TRBD2	.	TRBV7-9	TRBJ2-7	TGTGCCAGCAGCTCGACCGGACTAGCGGGATGGTACGGGCAGTACTTC	CASSSTGLAGWYGQYF
TRBD1	.	TRBV5-1	TRBJ1-1	TGCGCCAGCAGCTTACAAGTACAGGGGGGCACTGAAGCTTTCTTT	CASSLQVQGGTEAFF
TRBD1	once	TRBV30	TRBJ1-5	TGTGCCTGGAGTGAAGGACAGGGGGCCCTACGGCAGCCCCAGCATTTT	CAWSEGQGALRQPQHF
.	.	TRBV2	TRBJ1-2	TGTGCCAGCAATCCCTTAGAGGGCGCTTACTATGGCTACACCTTC	CASNPLEGAYYGYTF
TRBD1	.	TRBV4-1	TRBJ1-1	TGCGCCAGCAGCTGGGACAGCCAGAGGGCTTTCTTT	CASSWDSQRAFF
.	.	TRBV11-2	TRBJ2-7	TGTGCCAGCAGCTTAGTAGACGAGCAGTACTTC	CASSLVDEQYF
.	.	TRBV4-1	TRBJ2-7	TGCGCCAGCAGCCCTCAGGGTAACGAGCAGTACTTC	CASSPQGNEQYF
.	.	TRBV5-6	TRBJ1-2	TGTGCCAGCAGCTTGTGGTACGGAGGAATCTATGGCTACACCTTC	CASSLWYGGIYGYTF
TRBD1	.	TRBV7-9	TRBJ1-2	TGTGCCAGCAGCCCTTGGGACAGCTATGGCTACACCTTC	CASSPWDSYGYTF
TRBD1	.	TRBV7-9	TRBJ1-4	TGTGCCAGCAGCTTATTCGGTGCAGGGACAGAGAATGAAAAACTGTTTTTT	CASSLFGAGTENEKLFF
.	.	TRBV5-6	TRBJ1-4	TGTGCCAGCAGCCCGCAGGGGAGAGAGGGTAATGAAAAACTGTTTTTT	CASSPQGREGNEKLFF
.	.	TRBV5-1	TRBJ2-3	TGCGCCAGCAGCTTGGACAGGTCGGGAGATACGCAGTATTTT	CASSLDRSGDTQYF
.	.	TRBV6-1	TRBJ1-2	TGTGCCAGCAGTGAAGCGGCCCCCACCCTCTATGGCTACACCTTC	CASSEAAPTLYGYTF
TRBD1	.	TRBV5-1	TRBJ2-1	TGCGCCAGCAGCTTGAGACCCCCGGGACAGGGGGCGTTCGACAATGAGCAGTTCTTC	CASSLRPPGQGAFDNEQFF
.	.	TRBV19	TRBJ2-7	TGTGCCAGTAGCCGAGACAGGTCCTACGAGCAGTACTTC	CASSRDRSYEQYF
TRBD1	once	TRBV30	TRBJ2-1	TGTGCCTGGGCCACGGGGACAGAACTTAATGAGCAGTTCTTC	CAWATGTELNEQFF
TRBD1	.	TRBV29-1	TRBJ1-2	TGCAGCGTTGAAGTTACCGGACAGGGGGGCTATGGCTACACCTTC	CSVEVTGQGGYGYTF
.	.	TRBV6-1	TRBJ1-6	TGTGCCAGCAGTGACCAGCAACAGAATTATAATTCACCCCTCCACTTT	CASSDQQQNYNSPLHF
.	.	TRBV12-3/TRBV12-4	TRBJ1-6	TGTGCCAGCAGTTTAGGGGCCCCCCTCCACTTT	CASSLGAPLHF
TRBD2	.	TRBV6-5	TRBJ2-3	TGTGCCAGCAGTTCTAGCGGGAGATGGGATACGCAGTATTTT	CASSSSGRWDTQYF
.	.	TRBV30	TRBJ2-5	TGTGCCTGGGACGGGGGGGACAGCCAAGAGACCCAGTACTTC	CAWDGGDSQETQYF
TRBD2	.	TRBV15	TRBJ2-7	TGTGCCACCAGCAGAGATCCCGGACTAGCGGGGGGGCACGAGCAGTACTTC	CATSRDPGLAGGHEQYF
.	.	TRBV7-2	TRBJ2-1	TGTGCCAGCACCCCCTTGAGGGTTAGTGAGCAGTTCTTC	CASTPLRVSEQFF
TRBD1	once	TRBV29-1	TRBJ1-1	TGCAGCGTTGTGGGGACAGGGGGTGAGACTGAAGCTTTCTTT	CSVVGTGGETEAFF
TRBD2	.	TRBV29-1	TRBJ2-5	TGCAGCGCTGATATGCTAGCGGGAGTGTCGGGACAAGAGACCCAGTACTTC	CSADMLAGVSGQETQYF
.	.	TRBV4-3	TRBJ1-4	TGCGCCAGCAGCCAAGGAGTCCGGAGGGGATCTTACCCAGAAAAACTGTTTTTT	CASSQGVRRGSYPEKLFF
TRBD2	.	TRBV6-5	TRBJ2-7	TGTGCCAGCAGGATAACGGGGGGGGTCCTCGAGCAGTACTTC	CASRITGGVLEQYF
TRBD1	.	TRBV2	TRBJ1-5	TGTGCCAGCAAAGCTGACAGGGCCAAGGGTCAGCCCCAGCATTTT	CASKADRAKGQPQHF
TRBD1	.	TRBV7-8	TRBJ1-2	TGTGCCAGCAGCTTAGGCTCAGGGGGCTATGAAAACTATGGCTACACCTTC	CASSLGSGGYENYGYTF
.	.	TRBV5-5	TRBJ1-2	TGTGCCAGCAGCCCGGGTTCCGGGACACTTGGCTACACCTTC	CASSPGSGTLGYTF
.	.	TRBV7-2	TRBJ2-2	TGTGCCAGCAGCTTAGTGGGGGGTAGGGACACCGGGGAGCTGTTTTTT	CASSLVGGRDTGELFF
.	.	TRBV20-1	TRBJ2-3	TGCAGTGCTAGTTGGCTCCCTTCGACAGATACGCAGTATTTT	CSASWLPSTDTQYF
.	.	TRBV2	TRBJ2-5	TGTGCCAGCAGCAACCCGCTAAGGGGGGCGGGAGAGGATCCGTACTTC	CASSNPLRGAGEDPYF
TRBD1	once	TRBV7-8	TRBJ1-2	TGTGCCAGCAGCTTGGCGGGACAGGGCTATGGCTACACCTTC	CASSLAGQGYGYTF
.	.	TRBV5-4	TRBJ2-3	TGTGCCAGCAGCTTGGTTAGCGTCGGCACAGATACGCAGTATTTT	CASSLVSVGTDTQYF
TRBD1	.	TRBV18	TRBJ1-1	TGTGCCAGCTCTCCTGACAGGGAGGCCGAAGCTTTCTTT	CASSPDREAEAFF
.	.	TRBV19	TRBJ2-1	TGTGCCACCTCCGTGAGGGGGTCCTACAATGAGCAGTTCTTC	CATSVRGSYNEQFF
.	.	TRBV19	TRBJ2-6	TGTGCCAGTACCTCTCATGGGACACCAAGCTCTGGGGCCAACGTCCTGACTTTC	CASTSHGTPSSGANVLTF
TRBD1	.	TRBV3-1/TRBV3-2	TRBJ1-6	TGTGCCAGCAGCCAAGGAGGGACAGGGGTTTCACCCCTCCACTTT	CASSQGGTGVSPLHF
TRBD2	.	TRBV10-3	TRBJ2-1	TGTGCCATCAGTGAAAGGGGACCAGGGACTAACAATGAGCAGTTCTTC	CAISERGPGTNNEQFF
TRBD1	.	TRBV30	TRBJ1-1	TGTGCCTGCCACAGGGGCACTGAAGCTTTCTTT	CACHRGTEAFF
TRBD1	.	TRBV9	TRBJ1-3	TGTGCCAGCAGCGTGACAGGGGGCTCTGGAAACACCATATATTTT	CASSVTGGSGNTIYF